This TCR beta chain emerged from a study of early T cells in non-severe SARS-CoV-2 infection. On the study more broadly: Alpha and beta chains were unpaired, from unsorted whole-blood bulk RNA.

Germline V gives CDR1 MDHEN, CDR2 SYDVKM. The V end was cut by 6 bases, the J end by 2 bases, with 9 bases between. The CDR3 is 13 residues long. Study-level findings and limits: Anti-spike CD8 specificities were favored by VDJdb matching, whose results missed private and CD4 specificities.

Individual cDNA molecules each received unique molecular identifiers attached to them. TCRdb itself ran the 5' RACE reads through MiXCR, one entry per CDR3 protein. The profile covers nearly 90,000 distinct CDR3 sequences, with roughly an eighth appearing a single time and more than 6.5% taken by the ten largest. Concerning this clonotype itself: The antigen is not known.

The chain employs TRBV28 and TRBJ2-3; no definite D call. The source of this sequence is an adult who was a healthcare worker with PCR-confirmed SARS-CoV-2 infection or an uninfected control (not recorded which). Sequenced sample: whole blood. The CDR3, as DNA: TGTGCCAGCAGCAAAATATCCACAGATACGCAGTATTTT. This sequence encodes CASSKISTDTQYF. Full variable domain (outside the CDR3, taken from reference TRBV28 and TRBJ2-3): DVKVTQSSRYLVKRTGEKVFLECVQDMDHENMFWYRQDPGLGLRLIYFSYDVKMKEKGDIPEGYSVSREKKERFSLILESASTNQTSMYLCASSKISTDTQYFGPGTRLTVL.